The source of this TCR beta chain is a study of blood T cells in healthy people across ages. The study's findings and limits: Per million T cells, TCR beta diversity dropped about linearly as age rose.

This CDR3 has 14 amino acids. CDR1 is SGHVS and CDR2 is FQNEAQ in the germline V gene. Trimming removed 5 bases from V and 6 bases from J; junction bases left unmatched: 2. This clonotype was seen only a few times. Its specificity is not known. Primed by a sample-barcoded 5' primer and a J-beta primer mix, a second PCR proceeded for about 6 to 11 cycles. TCRdb re-called the 5' RACE reads through MiXCR, storing one row per CDR3 protein. The sample includes around 1.5 million distinct CDR3 sequences, about 35% of them seen just once. The TCR comes from a woman in her twenties or thirties in good health. Sequenced input: blood. The chain has TRBV7-8 and TRBJ2-1; 12 positions match TRBD1. Written as DNA, the CDR3 is TGTGCCAGCAGCATGGGACAGGGGGCCAATGAGCAGTTCTTC. The encoded protein is CASSMGQGANEQFF. The full variable domain, rest sourced from reference TRBV7-8 and TRBJ2-1, is GAGVSQSPRYKVAKRGQDVALRCDPISGHVSLFWYQQALGQGPEFLTYFQNEAQLDKSGLPSDRFFAERPEGSVSTLKIQRTQQEDSAVYLCASSMGQGANEQFFGPGTRLTVL.